These 10 T cell receptor beta chains share one sample of origin, sequenced in a study of cytomegalovirus exposure and HLA in healthy donors. PCR employed 60 Vbeta and 13 Jbeta primers. Sequencing was performed with immunoSEQ multiplex PCR; in TCRdb, only in-frame clones are kept and a portion is missing. The top ten hold 1.8% of the sample, which has under 200,000 clones, around three quarters seen once. The sequenced sample was PBMCs. These receptors originate from a woman aged 25 to 45 in good health and CMV-seronegative.

The chain carries TRBV9 and TRBJ2-1; perhaps TRBD1 as D (6 bases). Trimming removed 0 bases from V and 9 bases from J, with 10 bases in between. The CDR3 contains 13 residues. The germline CDR1 and CDR2 sequences are SGDLS and YYNGEE. Here the CDR3 DNA reads TGTGCCAGCAGCGTAGAGGGGGTCAGTGAGCAGTTCTTC. It yields the protein CASSVEGVSEQFF.

This clone has a handful of counts. V usage is TRBV6-1 and J usage is TRBJ1-1; tentatively, D is TRBD1 (5 bases). The CDR3 has 14 residues. From germline, CDR1 is MNHNS and CDR2 SASEGT. Between the trimmed V and J ends, which lost 8 bases and 4 bases, there was a span of 17 bases. The CDR3 protein is CASSEAGEFTEAFF. CDR3 bases: TGTGCCAGCTCGGAGGCGGGGGAGTTCACTGAAGCTTTCTTT.

The V and J genes are TRBV5-6 and TRBJ2-1; TRBD1 might be the D (6 bases). Germline values: CDR1 SGHDT, CDR2 YYEEEE. Trimming shortened V by 4 bases and J by 9 bases, and 11 bases separated the two germline ends. The CDR3 contains 12 residues. The CDR3 region is CASSLTGPEQFF. CDR3 DNA: TGTGCCAGCAGCCTCACAGGGCCTGAGCAGTTCTTC.

This clone was counted between two and nine times. The sample carries other DNA sequences with the same CDR3. The chain combines TRBV6-5 with TRBJ1-3; D not certain. Germline loops: CDR1 MNHEY, CDR2 SVGAGI. Trimming shortened V by 5 bases and J by 1 base, and 9 bases separated the two germline ends. This CDR3 is 14 amino acids long. The CDR3 sequence is CASSDGVSGNTIYF. The CDR3 bases are TGTGCCAGCAGTGACGGGGTTTCTGGAAACACCATATATTTT.

A note on this clone: The junction departs from the called germline gene at one end, perhaps through a read error. The V call is TRBV7-7, the J call TRBJ2-5, with 9 nucleotides matching TRBD1. Germline V gives CDR1 SSHAT, CDR2 FNYEAQ (reference sequence). CDR3 length: 14 amino acids. The CDR3 here is CASSLTGQGETQYF. The CDR3 region has the DNA TGTGCTAGCAGCTTAACAGGACAGGGGGAGACCCAGTACTTC.

V is TRBV6-1 and J is TRBJ2-7; D not certain. The germline V gene encodes CDR1 MNHNS and CDR2 SASEGT. Trimming removed 4 bases from V and 6 bases from J, with 10 bases in between. The CDR3 sequence is 12 residues long. The CDR3 region has the DNA TGTGCCAGCAGTGTTATGTCGGTCGAGCAGTACTTC. This gives the protein CASSVMSVEQYF.

The chain recombines TRBV7-8 with TRBJ1-1, with 7 nucleotides matching TRBD1. The CDR3 consists of 14 residues. Germline lookup yields CDR1 SGHVS and CDR2 FQNEAQ. Trimming removed 4 bases from V and 1 base from J; junction bases left unmatched: 3. CDR3 loop: CASSSHRGNTEAFF. CDR3 nucleotide sequence: TGTGCCAGCAGCTCTCACAGGGGGAACACTGAAGCTTTCTTT.

This chain uses TRBV27 with TRBJ2-3; 16 bases line up with TRBD2. Germline CDR1 is MNHEY and CDR2 is SMNVEV (reference sequence). Trimming cost V 7 bases and J 10 bases; bases outside gene matches: 8. The CDR3 covers 15 residues. The CDR3 loop is CASTGLAGGLDPQYF. The CDR3 region has the DNA TGTGCCAGCACGGGACTAGCGGGAGGGTTGGATCCGCAGTATTTT.

The chain employs TRBV4-3 and TRBJ2-7; D might be TRBD2 (6 bases). CDR1 and CDR2 (germline): LGHNA, YSLEER. CDR3 size: 15 residues. V shed 0 bases and J shed 4 bases, with 13 bases lying between them. This CDR3 is CASSQDSGLGYEQYF. The CDR3 DNA reads as TGCGCCAGCAGCCAAGATAGCGGACTTGGGTACGAGCAGTACTTC.

Notes on this clone: The sample holds other DNA sequences that translate to the same CDR3. V is TRBV7-9 and J is TRBJ1-5; D is ambiguous. V was shortened by 2 bases and J by 2 bases, with 4 bases between the two germline ends. The CDR3 length is 13 residues. Germline CDR1 is SEHNR and CDR2 is FQNEAQ (reference sequence). CDR3 coding DNA: TGTGCCAGCAGCTTAACAGGCAATCAGCCCCAGCATTTT. Its translation is CASSLTGNQPQHF.